Following are 28 T cell receptor beta chains from one sample sequenced in a study of blood T cell repertoires in COVID-19 (dated by TCRdb to the early 2020s). The method behind the library was the immunoSEQ multiplex PCR assay. This immuneACCESS table, as held by TCRdb, lists in-frame sequences with V and J called but not all clones. Of the missing ones, under half trace to an unresolved V gene in checked studies; the others have no known cause. The sample contains 200,000 to 300,000 clones, roughly 82% of them found a single time. The leading ten clones occupy about 2.1% of the sample. Sample: peripheral blood. The origin of the receptors is a man aged 35-49 years who had recovered from COVID-19.

This chain links TRBV30 with TRBJ1-3, with TRBD1 matching over 9 bases. V trimming: 3 bases; J trimming: 0 bases; junction bases outside the gene matches: 3. The CDR3 is 15 amino acids. Germline CDR1 reads GTSNPN; CDR2 reads SVGIG (reference sequence). The CDR3 region has the DNA TGTGCCTGGAGCATGACAGGGGGCTCTGGAAACACCATATATTTT. Translated, it gives CAWSMTGGSGNTIYF.

This clone was observed a handful of times. This chain joins TRBV3-1 (or the pseudogene TRBV3-2) and TRBJ2-1; maybe TRBD1 (6 bases). CDR3 length: 13 residues. Deletions cut 8 bases from V and 6 bases from J, with 14 bases between. From germline, CDR1 is LGHDT and CDR2 YNNKEL (reference sequence). Here the CDR3 reads CASQPGQRNEQFF. The CDR3 nucleotides read TGTGCCAGCCAACCGGGACAACGCAATGAGCAGTTCTTC.

This clone has more than one count but fewer than ten. V is TRBV29-1 and J is TRBJ1-1, with D hard to call. Trimming stripped 3 bases from V and 3 bases from J, with 11 bases between. Germline CDR1 is SQVTM and CDR2 is ANQGSEA. This CDR3 is built from 13 residues. The CDR3 sequence: CSVEAGVHTEAFF. In DNA, the CDR3 is TGCAGCGTTGAGGCAGGTGTGCACACTGAAGCTTTCTTT.

The chain combines TRBV6-2 or TRBV6-3 with TRBJ2-7; a possible D gene is TRBD2 (5 bases). Looked up from germline, CDR1 is MNHEY and CDR2 is SVGEGT. The V end was cut by 2 bases, the J end by 2 bases, with 13 bases between. This CDR3 spans 15 amino acids. In DNA form, the CDR3 reads TGTGCCAGCAGTTACGTCGGACTCCCGCCCTACGAGCAGTACTTC. Encoded protein: CASSYVGLPPYEQYF.

The chain carries TRBV9 and TRBJ2-6, with a tentative D call TRBD1 (6 bases). Trimming stripped 0 bases from V and 4 bases from J, with 14 bases between. The length of the CDR3 is 17 residues. The germline gives CDR1 SGDLS, CDR2 YYNGEE. CDR3 in DNA: TGTGCCAGCAGCGTAGGGGGGCGCGGTATCGGGGCCAACGTCCTGACTTTC. This codes for CASSVGGRGIGANVLTF.

The V and J genes are TRBV27 and TRBJ2-6; the D is unclear. Germline-derived CDR1 and CDR2 are MNHEY and SMNVEV (reference sequence). With 4 bases removed from V and 2 bases from J, the gap between germline ends came to 12 bases. This CDR3 is built from 16 residues. The CDR3 nucleotides read TGTGCCAGCAGTTCGCCTCAGGAAACTGGGGCCAACGTCCTGACTTTC. Translated: CASSSPQETGANVLTF.

This chain joins TRBV10-1 and TRBJ2-2, with TRBD2 matching over 7 bases. CDR1 is WNHNN, CDR2 SYGVQD, per germline (reference sequence). V trimming: 9 bases; J trimming: 7 bases; junction bases outside the gene matches: 29. The CDR3 totals 20 residues. CDR3 sequence: CARPMNPYSIGGSFVGELFF. The CDR3 coding sequence is TGCGCCAGACCCATGAATCCTTATAGTATCGGCGGGAGTTTCGTCGGGGAGCTGTTTTTT.

V gene TRBV5-4 combines with J gene TRBJ1-2, with 7 bases fitting TRBD1. V dropped 4 bases and J dropped 5; count of bases not matched to a gene: 17. Germline V lookup: CDR1 SGHNT, CDR2 YYREEE (reference sequence). The CDR3 contains 17 residues. The CDR3, as DNA: TGTGCCAGCAGCCCAGAAAAGGGGGCGTCCCCGCTTTATGGCTACACCTTC. Translation: CASSPEKGASPLYGYTF. Together with reference TRBV5-4 and TRBJ1-2, the CDR3 gives the full variable domain: ETGVTQSPTHLIKTRGQQVTLRCSSQSGHNTVSWYQQALGQGPQFIFQYYREEENGRGNFPPRFSGLQFPNYSSELNVNALELDDSALYLCASSPEKGASPLYGYTFGSGTRLTVV.

This chain connects TRBV10-3 to TRBJ2-3; no reliable D call. The CDR3 has 14 residues. The germline V gene encodes CDR1 ENHRY and CDR2 SYGVKD. Trimming took 10 bases from V and 0 from J, leaving 14 bases between them. CDR3 nucleotides: TGTGCCACCCGCTCTCAGACTAGCACAGATACGCAGTATTTT. Translated, it gives CATRSQTSTDTQYF.

The rearrangement joins TRBV6-2 or TRBV6-3 to TRBJ2-2, with D uncertain. This CDR3 comprises 15 residues. Germline-derived CDR1 and CDR2 are MNHEY and SVGEGT. V lost 6 bases to trimming and J lost 0 bases, with 11 bases between them. The CDR3 loop reads CASSDSAPNTGELFF. In nucleotides, the CDR3 is TGTGCCAGCAGCGACTCCGCCCCGAACACCGGGGAGCTGTTTTTT.

The chain recombines TRBV6-5 with TRBJ1-2; 7 bases are a match to TRBD1. V shed 8 bases and J 12 bases; nucleotides not matched to a gene: 18. Germline V gives CDR1 MNHEY, CDR2 SVGAGI. This CDR3 has 14 residues. CDR3 protein: CASRALGTAPLDTF. The CDR3 bases are TGTGCCAGCCGCGCACTCGGGACAGCCCCACTTGACACCTTC.

This sequence joins TRBV6-5 and TRBJ1-1, with D maybe TRBD1 (6 bases). In germline, CDR1 is MNHEY, CDR2 SVGAGI. There are 11 residues in the CDR3. Trimming left V 7 bases short and J 14 bases short, with 17 bases between. CDR3 in DNA: TGTGCCAGCATTCTAGGGGGGAGGGGGTTCTTT. It is translated as CASILGGRGFF.

The rearrangement joins TRBV25-1 to TRBJ2-3, with 7 bases fitting TRBD1. In germline, CDR1 is MGHDK, CDR2 SYGVNS. V dropped 3 bases and J dropped 0; count of bases not matched to a gene: 3. The CDR3 covers 15 residues. In nucleotides, the CDR3 is TGTGCCAGCAGTGAGATGGGACAGAGCACAGATACGCAGTATTTT. The encoded protein is CASSEMGQSTDTQYF.

This clone showed up many times. The CDR3 here is CASSQDGATGANVLTF. As DNA, the CDR3 is TGTGCCAGCAGCCAAGACGGAGCGACCGGGGCCAACGTCCTGACTTTC. This chain connects TRBV4-2 to TRBJ2-6; D ambiguous. The germline gives CDR1 LGHNA, CDR2 YNFKEQ. Trimming removed 0 bases at V and 4 bases at J, with 10 bases between. This CDR3 is 16 amino acids long.

CDR3 region: CSVDLTGTGSWGYTF. The CDR3 DNA reads TGCAGCGTTGACCTAACCGGGACAGGGTCATGGGGCTACACCTTC. V usage is TRBV29-1 and J usage is TRBJ1-2, with 9 nucleotides matching TRBD1. Trimming took 3 bases from V and 8 from J; bases not matched to a gene: 13. This CDR3 region has 15 residues. Germline V gene data show CDR1 as SQVTM and CDR2 as ANQGSEA.

This clone was detected a few times. The genes are TRBV19 and TRBJ1-2; TRBD1 matches at 7 bases. CDR1 is LNHDA, CDR2 SQIVND, per germline (reference sequence). The CDR3 has 14 amino acids. Trimming removed 4 bases from V and 4 bases from J; junction bases left unmatched: 6. The CDR3 region is CASSTGGGSYGYTF. The DNA for the CDR3 is TGTGCCAGTAGTACGGGAGGGGGCTCCTATGGCTACACCTTC.

The chain recombines TRBV7-9 with TRBJ2-7; 8 bases map to TRBD2. Germline CDR1 SEHNR, CDR2 FQNEAQ (reference sequence). The CDR3 is 16 residues long. V lost 5 bases and J lost 0; bases outside the gene matches: 9. The CDR3 bases are TGTGCCAGCAGCCCCCGGGGGGGGCCAAGCTCCTACGAGCAGTACTTC. This sequence encodes CASSPRGGPSSYEQYF.

This clone was detected only once. The chain has TRBV3-1 (or the pseudogene TRBV3-2) and TRBJ2-1, with TRBD2 matching over 11 bases. The V and J ends lost 3 bases and 0 bases, in that order; junction bases with no gene match: 7. The CDR3 consists of 18 residues. Germline loops: CDR1 LGHDT, CDR2 YNNKEL (reference sequence). CDR3 region: CASSHTTSGTSSYNEQFF. The CDR3, as DNA: TGTGCCAGCAGCCATACGACTAGCGGGACAAGCTCCTACAATGAGCAGTTCTTC.

The genes are TRBV29-1 and TRBJ2-1, with 9 bases that match TRBD2. This CDR3 has 14 residues. The ends lost 6 bases at V and 7 bases at J; junction bases unmatched: 10. Looked up from germline, CDR1 is SQVTM and CDR2 is ANQGSEA. DNA of the CDR3: TGCAGCGTGACCGGGACTAGCTTGAGAAATGAGCAGTTCTTC. Translating it yields CSVTGTSLRNEQFF.

The chain uses TRBV7-9 and TRBJ2-1; 14 bases match TRBD2. The CDR3 consists of 19 residues. V was clipped by 5 bases and J by 0 bases; unmatched bases: 9. The germline gives CDR1 SEHNR, CDR2 FQNEAQ (reference sequence). CDR3 sequence reads: CASSPQGLAGESSYNEQFF. The CDR3 DNA sequence: TGTGCCAGCAGCCCACAGGGACTAGCGGGGGAGAGCTCCTACAATGAGCAGTTCTTC. The full variable domain, in which reference TRBV7-9 and TRBJ2-1 provide the parts outside the CDR3, is DTGVSQNPRHKITKRGQNVTFRCDPISEHNRLYWYRQTLGQGPEFLTYFQNEAQLEKSRLLSDRFSAERPKGSFSTLEIQRTEQGDSAMYLCASSPQGLAGESSYNEQFFGPGTRLTVL.

The chain combines TRBV4-1 with TRBJ2-5; possibly TRBD2 for D (5 bases). CDR1 and CDR2 (germline): MGHRA, YSYEKL. The CDR3 contains 15 residues. Trimming cost V 0 bases and J 1 base, with 9 bases left between them. CDR3: CASSQERGIQETQYF. CDR3 coding DNA: TGCGCCAGCAGCCAAGAACGAGGGATCCAAGAGACCCAGTACTTC.

This sequence joins TRBV19 and TRBJ1-1, with 7 bases aligning to TRBD1. The CDR3 is 13 residues long. Losses at the gene ends were 5 bases for V and 6 bases for J; bases not matched to a gene: 6. Germline V gene lookup returns CDR1 LNHDA and CDR2 SQIVND (reference sequence). DNA of the CDR3: TGTGCCAGTAGTGTAACAGGGGACTCTGAAGCTTTCTTT. It is translated as CASSVTGDSEAFF.

CDR3 DNA: TGTGCCAGCAAGGCGGGGGCAGGACGTACCGGGGAGCTGTTTTTT. Translating it yields CASKAGAGRTGELFF. The J gene is TRBJ2-2, the V gene TRBV11-3, with D maybe TRBD2 (7 bases). The CDR3 runs 15 residues. CDR1 and CDR2 (germline): SGHNT, YENEEA. V gave up 7 bases and J gave up 5 bases, with 17 bases separating them. Full variable domain (missing parts from reference TRBV11-3 and TRBJ2-2): EAGVVQSPRYKIIEKKQPVAFWCNPISGHNTLYWYLQNLGQGPELLIRYENEEAVDDSQLPKDRFSAERLKGVDSTLKIQPAELGDSAVYLCASKAGAGRTGELFFGEGSRLTVL.

This clone has a single count. This sequence joins TRBV11-3 and TRBJ2-7; 7 nucleotides agree with TRBD1. Germline CDR1 reads SGHNT; CDR2 reads YENEEA. J was trimmed by 6 bases and V by 5 bases; bases with no gene match: 19. The CDR3 is 17 residues long. The CDR3 here is CASSLRASWTGLSEQYF. CDR3 DNA: TGTGCCAGCAGCCTAAGGGCCAGCTGGACAGGCCTTAGCGAGCAGTACTTC.

In DNA, the CDR3 is TGTGCCTGGAGTCCCGAGGGTGAAGCTTTCTTT. It translates to CAWSPEGEAFF. V is TRBV30 and J is TRBJ1-1; no clear D. In germline, CDR1 is GTSNPN, CDR2 SVGIG (reference sequence). This CDR3 has 11 amino acids. The V end was cut by 2 bases, the J end by 7 bases, with 8 bases between. The entire variable domain, with the rest obtained from reference TRBV30 and TRBJ1-1, is as follows: SQTIHQWPATLVQPVGSPLSLECTVEGTSNPNLYWYRQAAGRGLQLLFYSVGIGQISSEVPQNLSASRPQDRQFILSSKKLLLSDSGFYLCAWSPEGEAFFGQGTRLTVV.

This chain uses TRBV30 with TRBJ1-2; D may be TRBD1 (6 bases). The CDR3 length is 15 residues. The germline V gene encodes CDR1 GTSNPN and CDR2 SVGIG (reference sequence). Deletions cut 8 bases from V and 1 base from J, with 20 bases between. The CDR3 spells CAHTARGASNYGYTF. CDR3 bases: TGTGCCCACACCGCCCGGGGGGCTAGTAACTATGGCTACACCTTC.

The chain employs TRBV2 and TRBJ1-2; tentatively, D is TRBD1 (5 bases). Germline V gene sequence: CDR1 SNHLY, CDR2 FYNNEI. V gave up 3 bases and J gave up 6 bases, with 17 bases separating them. CDR3 length: 15 amino acids. CDR3 sequence (DNA): TGTGCCAGCAGTGATCGGGGGACGCGGGCCCATGGCTACACCTTC. This sequence encodes CASSDRGTRAHGYTF.

V gene TRBV5-1 combines with J gene TRBJ2-5, with 7 bases matching TRBD1. Trimming cost V 4 bases and J 3 bases; bases outside gene matches: 6. This CDR3 has 14 residues. Germline V gene data show CDR1 as SGHRS and CDR2 as YFSETQ. The CDR3 bases are TGCGCCAGCAGCGGGACAGTTATTAAAGAGACCCAGTACTTC. Its translation: CASSGTVIKETQYF.